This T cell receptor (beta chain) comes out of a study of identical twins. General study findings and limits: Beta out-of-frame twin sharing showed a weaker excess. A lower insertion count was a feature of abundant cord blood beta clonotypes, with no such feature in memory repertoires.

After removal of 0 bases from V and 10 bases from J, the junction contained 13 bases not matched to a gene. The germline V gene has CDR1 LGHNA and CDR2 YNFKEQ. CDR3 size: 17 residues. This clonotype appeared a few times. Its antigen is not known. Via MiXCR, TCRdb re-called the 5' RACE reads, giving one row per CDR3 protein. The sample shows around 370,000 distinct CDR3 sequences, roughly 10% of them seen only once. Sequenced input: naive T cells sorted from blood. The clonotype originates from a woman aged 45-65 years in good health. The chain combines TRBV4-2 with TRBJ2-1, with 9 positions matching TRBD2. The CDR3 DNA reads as TGTGCCAGCAGCCAAGATCTACGGCTAGCGGGGTCCCGGGAGCAGTTCTTC. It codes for CASSQDLRLAGSREQFF.